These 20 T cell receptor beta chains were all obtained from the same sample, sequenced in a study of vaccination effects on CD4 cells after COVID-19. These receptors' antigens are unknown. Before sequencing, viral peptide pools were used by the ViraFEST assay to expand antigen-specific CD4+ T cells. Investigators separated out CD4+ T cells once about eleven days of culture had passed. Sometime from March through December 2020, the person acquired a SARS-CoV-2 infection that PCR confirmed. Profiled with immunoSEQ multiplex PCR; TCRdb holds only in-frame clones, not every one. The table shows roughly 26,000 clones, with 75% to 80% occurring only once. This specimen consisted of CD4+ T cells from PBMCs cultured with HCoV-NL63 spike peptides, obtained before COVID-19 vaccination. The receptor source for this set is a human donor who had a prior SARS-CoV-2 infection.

The CDR3 region has the DNA TGCGCCAGCAGTCAATCCCGTCGCGGAATCACCACATTAGAGACCCAGTACTTC. Translating gives CASSQSRRGITTLETQYF. The chain couples TRBV23-1 to TRBJ2-5, with D uncertain. TRBV23-1 is treated as an ORF (open reading frame) with a function not yet certain. V shed 0 bases and J shed 4 bases, with 21 bases lying between them. The CDR3 length is 18 residues.

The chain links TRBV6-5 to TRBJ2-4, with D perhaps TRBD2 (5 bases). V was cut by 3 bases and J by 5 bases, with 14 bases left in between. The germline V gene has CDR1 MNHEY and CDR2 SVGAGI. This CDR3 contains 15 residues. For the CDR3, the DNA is TGTGCCAGCAGTTATGGGTGGGGAGAAGAAAACATTCAGTACTTC. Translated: CASSYGWGEENIQYF.

The CDR3 region is CASASSPGGGDNEQFF. The DNA of the CDR3 is TGTGCCAGCGCATCCTCACCAGGGGGTGGTGACAATGAGCAGTTCTTC. The V call is TRBV4-2, the J call TRBJ2-1, with 7 bases lining up with TRBD1. The CDR3 loop spans 16 amino acids. From germline, CDR1 is LGHNA and CDR2 YNFKEQ. With 8 bases clipped from V and 5 bases from J, the junction kept 15 bases outside the gene matches.

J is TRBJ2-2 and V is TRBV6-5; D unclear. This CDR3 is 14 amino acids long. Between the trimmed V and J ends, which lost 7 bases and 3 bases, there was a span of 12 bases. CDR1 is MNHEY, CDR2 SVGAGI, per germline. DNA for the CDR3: TGTGCCAGCACTATGGACGGATACACCGGGGAGCTGTTTTTT. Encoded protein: CASTMDGYTGELFF.

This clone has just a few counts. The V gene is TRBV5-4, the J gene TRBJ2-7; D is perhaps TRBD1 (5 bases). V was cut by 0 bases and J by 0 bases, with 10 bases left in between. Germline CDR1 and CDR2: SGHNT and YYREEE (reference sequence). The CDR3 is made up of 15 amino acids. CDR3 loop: CASSLGPTVSYEQYF. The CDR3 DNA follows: TGTGCCAGCAGCTTGGGACCGACAGTCTCCTACGAGCAGTACTTC.

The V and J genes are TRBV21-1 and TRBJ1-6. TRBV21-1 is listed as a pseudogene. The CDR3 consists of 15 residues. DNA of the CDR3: TGTGCCAGCAGCAAAGAAACCTGGGGTAATTCACCCCTCCACTTT. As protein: CASSKETWGNSPLHF.

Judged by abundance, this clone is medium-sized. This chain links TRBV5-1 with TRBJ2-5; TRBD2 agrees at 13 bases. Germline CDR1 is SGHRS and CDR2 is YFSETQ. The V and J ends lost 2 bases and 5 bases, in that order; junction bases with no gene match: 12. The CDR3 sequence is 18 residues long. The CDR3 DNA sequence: TGCGCCAGCAGCTTCGGTCATGGACTAGCGGGAGCTGGGGAGACCCAGTACTTC. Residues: CASSFGHGLAGAGETQYF. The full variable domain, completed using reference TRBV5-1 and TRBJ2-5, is KAGVTQTPRYLIKTRGQQVTLSCSPISGHRSVSWYQQTPGQGLQFLFEYFSETQRNKGNFPGRFSGRQFSNSRSEMNVSTLELGDSALYLCASSFGHGLAGAGETQYFGPGTRLLVL.

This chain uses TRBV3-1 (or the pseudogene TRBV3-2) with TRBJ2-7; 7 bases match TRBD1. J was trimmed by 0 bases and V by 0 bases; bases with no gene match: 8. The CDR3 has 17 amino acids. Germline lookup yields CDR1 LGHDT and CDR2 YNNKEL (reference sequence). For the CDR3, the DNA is TGTGCCAGCAGCCAAGAATTTACAGGGGCCAGCTCCTACGAGCAGTACTTC. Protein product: CASSQEFTGASSYEQYF.

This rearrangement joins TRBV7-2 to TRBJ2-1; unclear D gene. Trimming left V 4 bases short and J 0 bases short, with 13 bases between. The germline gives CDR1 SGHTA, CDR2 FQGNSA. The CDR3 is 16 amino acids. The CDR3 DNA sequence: TGTGCCAGCAGCTCACCCGAGACGGGCTCCTACAATGAGCAGTTCTTC. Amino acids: CASSSPETGSYNEQFF.

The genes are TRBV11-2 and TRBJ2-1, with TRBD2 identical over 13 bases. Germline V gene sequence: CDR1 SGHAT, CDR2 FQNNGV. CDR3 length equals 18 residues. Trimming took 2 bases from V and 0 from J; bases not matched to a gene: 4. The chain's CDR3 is CASSLSWTSGSSYNEQFF. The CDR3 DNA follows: TGTGCCAGCAGCTTAAGTTGGACTAGCGGGAGCTCCTACAATGAGCAGTTCTTC.

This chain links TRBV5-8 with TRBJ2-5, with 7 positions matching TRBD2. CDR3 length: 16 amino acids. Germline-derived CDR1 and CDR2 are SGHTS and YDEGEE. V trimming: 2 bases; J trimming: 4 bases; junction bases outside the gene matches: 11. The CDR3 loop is CASSLRGDPRAETQYF. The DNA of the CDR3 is TGTGCCAGCAGCTTACGGGGGGACCCTAGGGCAGAGACCCAGTACTTC.

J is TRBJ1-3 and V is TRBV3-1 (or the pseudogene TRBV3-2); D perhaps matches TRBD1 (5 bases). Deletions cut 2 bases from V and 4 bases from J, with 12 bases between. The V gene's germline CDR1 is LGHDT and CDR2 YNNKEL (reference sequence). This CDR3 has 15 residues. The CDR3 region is CASSQSGLLGNTIYF. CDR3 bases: TGTGCCAGCAGCCAATCGGGACTCCTGGGAAACACCATATATTTT.

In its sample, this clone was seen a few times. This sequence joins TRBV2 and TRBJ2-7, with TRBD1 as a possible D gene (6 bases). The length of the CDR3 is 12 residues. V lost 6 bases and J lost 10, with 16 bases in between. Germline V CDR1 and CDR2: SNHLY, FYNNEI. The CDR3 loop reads CASRPRGPHQYF. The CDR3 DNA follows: TGTGCCAGCAGGCCCAGGGGCCCCCACCAGTACTTC. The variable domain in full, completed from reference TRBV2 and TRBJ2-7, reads EPEVTQTPSHQVTQMGQEVILRCVPISNHLYFYWYRQILGQKVEFLVSFYNNEISEKSEIFDDQFSVERPDGSNFTLKIRSTKLEDSAMYFCASRPRGPHQYFGPGTRLTVT.

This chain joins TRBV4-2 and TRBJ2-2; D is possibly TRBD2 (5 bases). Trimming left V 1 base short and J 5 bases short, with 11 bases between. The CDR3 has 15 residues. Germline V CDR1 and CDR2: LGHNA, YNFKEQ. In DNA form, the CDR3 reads TGTGCCAGCAGCCAAGTAGCCCGGGGAACCGGGGAGCTGTTTTTT. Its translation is CASSQVARGTGELFF.

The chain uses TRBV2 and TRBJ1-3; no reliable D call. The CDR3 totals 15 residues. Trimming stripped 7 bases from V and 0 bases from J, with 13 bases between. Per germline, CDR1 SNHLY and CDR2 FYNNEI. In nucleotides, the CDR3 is TGTGCCAGCAATACTGAGGGCCTCTCTGGAAACACCATATATTTT. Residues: CASNTEGLSGNTIYF.

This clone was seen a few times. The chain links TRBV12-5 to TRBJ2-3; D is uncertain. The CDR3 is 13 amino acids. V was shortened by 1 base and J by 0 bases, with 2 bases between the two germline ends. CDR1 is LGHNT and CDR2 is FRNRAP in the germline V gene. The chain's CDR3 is CASGLASTDTQYF. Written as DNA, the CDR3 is TGTGCTAGTGGTTTGGCTAGCACAGATACGCAGTATTTT.

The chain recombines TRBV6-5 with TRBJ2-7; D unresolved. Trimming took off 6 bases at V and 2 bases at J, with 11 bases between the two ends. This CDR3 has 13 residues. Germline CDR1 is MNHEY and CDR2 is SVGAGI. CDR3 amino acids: CASSHGLAYEQYF. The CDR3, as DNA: TGTGCCAGCAGCCACGGTCTCGCCTACGAGCAGTACTTC.

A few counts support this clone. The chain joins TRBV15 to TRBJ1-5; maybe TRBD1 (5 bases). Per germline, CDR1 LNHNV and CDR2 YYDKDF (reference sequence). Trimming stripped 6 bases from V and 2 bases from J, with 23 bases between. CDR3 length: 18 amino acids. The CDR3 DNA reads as TGTGCCACCAGTACGAACCTAGTGGGGGGAATACGCAATCAGCCCCAGCATTTT. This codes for CATSTNLVGGIRNQPQHF.

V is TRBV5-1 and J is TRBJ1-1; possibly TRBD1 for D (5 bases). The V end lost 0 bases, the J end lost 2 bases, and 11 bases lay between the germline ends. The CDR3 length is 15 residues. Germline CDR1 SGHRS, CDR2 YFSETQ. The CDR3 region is CASSLVGGGNTEAFF. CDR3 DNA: TGCGCCAGCAGCTTGGTTGGGGGGGGAAACACTGAAGCTTTCTTT.

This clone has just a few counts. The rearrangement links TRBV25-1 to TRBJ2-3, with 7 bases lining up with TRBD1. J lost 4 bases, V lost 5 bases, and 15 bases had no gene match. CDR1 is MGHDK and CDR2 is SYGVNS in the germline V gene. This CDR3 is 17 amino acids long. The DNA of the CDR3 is TGTGCCAGCAGTAGACTGGACAGGCGGGTTGAGGCAGATACGCAGTATTTT. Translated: CASSRLDRRVEADTQYF.